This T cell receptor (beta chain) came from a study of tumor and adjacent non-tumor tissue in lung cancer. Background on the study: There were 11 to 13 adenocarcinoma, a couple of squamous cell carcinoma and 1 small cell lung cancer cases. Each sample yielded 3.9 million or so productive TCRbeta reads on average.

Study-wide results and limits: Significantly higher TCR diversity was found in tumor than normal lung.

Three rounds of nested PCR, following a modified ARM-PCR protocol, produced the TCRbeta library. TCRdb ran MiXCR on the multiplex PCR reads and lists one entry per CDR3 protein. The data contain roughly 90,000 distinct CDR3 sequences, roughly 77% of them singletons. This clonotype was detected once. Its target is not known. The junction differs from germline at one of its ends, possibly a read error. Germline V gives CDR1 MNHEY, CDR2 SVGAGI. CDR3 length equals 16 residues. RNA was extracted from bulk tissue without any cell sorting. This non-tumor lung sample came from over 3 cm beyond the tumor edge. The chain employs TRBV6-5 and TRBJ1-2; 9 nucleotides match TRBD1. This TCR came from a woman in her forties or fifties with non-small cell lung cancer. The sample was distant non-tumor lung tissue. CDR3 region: CASSQGADRGFFGYTF. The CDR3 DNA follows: TGTGCCAGCAGCCAGGGCGCCGACAGGGGGTTCTTCGGCTACACCTTT.